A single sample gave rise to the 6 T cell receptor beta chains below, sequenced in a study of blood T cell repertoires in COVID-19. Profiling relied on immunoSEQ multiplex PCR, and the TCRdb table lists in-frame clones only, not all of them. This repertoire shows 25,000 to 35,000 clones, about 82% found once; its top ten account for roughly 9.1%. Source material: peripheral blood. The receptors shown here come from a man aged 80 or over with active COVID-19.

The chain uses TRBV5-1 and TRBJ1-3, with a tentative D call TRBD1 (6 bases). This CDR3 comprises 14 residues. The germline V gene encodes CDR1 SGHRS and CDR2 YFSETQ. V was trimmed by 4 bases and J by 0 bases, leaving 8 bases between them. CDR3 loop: CASSAGDSGNTIYF. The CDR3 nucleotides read TGCGCCAGCAGCGCAGGGGACTCTGGAAACACCATATATTTT.

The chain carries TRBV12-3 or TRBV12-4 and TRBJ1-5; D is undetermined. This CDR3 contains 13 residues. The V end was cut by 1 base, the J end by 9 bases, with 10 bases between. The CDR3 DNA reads TGTGCCAGCAGTTTAGACGGTTCAGGGCCCCAGCATTTT. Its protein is CASSLDGSGPQHF.

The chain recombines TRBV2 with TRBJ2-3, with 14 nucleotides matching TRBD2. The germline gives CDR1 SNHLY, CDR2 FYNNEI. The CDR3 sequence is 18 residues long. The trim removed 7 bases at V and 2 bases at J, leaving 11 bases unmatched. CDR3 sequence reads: CASTVPGLAGVPTDTQYF. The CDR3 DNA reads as TGTGCCAGCACCGTCCCGGGACTAGCGGGGGTCCCCACAGATACGCAGTATTTT. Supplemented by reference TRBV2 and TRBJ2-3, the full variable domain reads EPEVTQTPSHQVTQMGQEVILRCVPISNHLYFYWYRQILGQKVEFLVSFYNNEISEKSEIFDDQFSVERPDGSNFTLKIRSTKLEDSAMYFCASTVPGLAGVPTDTQYFGPGTRLTVL.

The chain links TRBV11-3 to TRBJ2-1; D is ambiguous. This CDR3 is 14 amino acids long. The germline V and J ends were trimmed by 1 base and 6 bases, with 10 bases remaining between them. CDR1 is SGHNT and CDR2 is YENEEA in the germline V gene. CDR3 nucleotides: TGTGCCAGCAGCTTAGGGTCCGTAGTCAATGAGCAGTTCTTC. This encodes CASSLGSVVNEQFF.

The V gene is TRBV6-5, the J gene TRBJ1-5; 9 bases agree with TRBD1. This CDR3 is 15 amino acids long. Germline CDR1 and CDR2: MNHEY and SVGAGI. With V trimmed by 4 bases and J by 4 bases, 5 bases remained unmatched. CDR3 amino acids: CASSSDRGENQPQHF. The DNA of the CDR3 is TGTGCCAGCAGTTCCGACAGGGGGGAGAATCAGCCCCAGCATTTT.

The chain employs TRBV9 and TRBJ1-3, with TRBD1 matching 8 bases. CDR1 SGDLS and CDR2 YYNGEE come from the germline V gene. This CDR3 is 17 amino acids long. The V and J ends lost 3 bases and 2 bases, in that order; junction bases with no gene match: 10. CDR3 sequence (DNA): TGTGCCAGCAGCGCATACCGGGACAGGCAGCCTGGAAACACCATATATTTT. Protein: CASSAYRDRQPGNTIYF.